These 21 T cell receptor beta chains were sequenced from one sample in a study of cytomegalovirus exposure and HLA in healthy donors. 60 Vbeta and 13 Jbeta primers were used in PCR. Data came from immunoSEQ multiplex PCR; TCRdb stores just in-frame clones and leaves some out. The sample contains 150,000 to 200,000 clones, roughly 79% of which appear only once. The sequencing input was PBMCs. Receptors originate from a woman aged 45-65 years in good health and CMV-seronegative.

The chain carries TRBV4-1 and TRBJ2-1; 10 bases line up with TRBD2. This CDR3 has 15 amino acids. J lost 10 bases, V lost 4 bases, and 10 bases had no gene match. From germline, CDR1 is MGHRA and CDR2 YSYEKL. The CDR3 DNA reads as TGCGCCAGCAGCCGACTTGTCCCGGGACTAGCGGAGCAGTTCTTC. As protein: CASSRLVPGLAEQFF.

Concerning this clone: Other DNA sequences of this sample code for an identical CDR3. The chain joins TRBV9 to TRBJ2-1, with D possibly matching TRBD1 (5 bases). CDR3 size: 14 residues. The ends were cut back, 0 bases at V and 4 bases at J, with 8 bases in the middle. Germline V gives CDR1 SGDLS, CDR2 YYNGEE. This CDR3 is CASSVGDSYNEQFF. The DNA for the CDR3 is TGTGCCAGCAGCGTAGGAGACAGTTACAATGAGCAGTTCTTC.

For this clone: One junction end does not reproduce the germline sequence, and a read error may be involved. The chain recombines TRBV2 with TRBJ1-1, with D perhaps matching TRBD1 (6 bases). Germline assignment: CDR1 SNHLY and CDR2 FYNNEI. The CDR3 extends over 14 amino acids. CDR3 sequence: CASSDSRGNAEAFF. CDR3 DNA sequence: TGTGCCAGCAGTGATTCAAGGGGGAACGCTGAAGCTTTCTTT.

This chain links TRBV28 with TRBJ1-2; 8 bases align to TRBD1. The length of the CDR3 is 15 residues. From germline, CDR1 is MDHEN and CDR2 SYDVKM. V shed 7 bases, J shed 0 bases, and the junction held 7 bases outside the gene matches. The CDR3 bases are TGTGCCAGCACCGGAGGACAGGGAGCTAACTATGGCTACACCTTC. Protein product: CASTGGQGANYGYTF.

The chain has TRBV4-3 and TRBJ1-3; possibly TRBD1 for D (6 bases). Per the germline V gene, CDR1 is LGHNA and CDR2 is YSLEER. The V and J ends lost 1 base and 0 bases respectively, with 10 bases between them. The CDR3 length is 16 residues. CDR3 amino acids: CASSQGGQYSGNTIYF. The CDR3 coding sequence is TGCGCCAGCAGCCAAGGGGGGCAGTACTCTGGAAACACCATATATTTT.

The CDR3 spells CASSRPSGNINEQFF. The CDR3 DNA reads as TGTGCCAGTAGCCGACCTAGCGGGAACATCAATGAGCAGTTCTTC. The chain combines TRBV19 with TRBJ2-1, with TRBD2 matching 9 bases. The CDR3 runs to 15 residues. Looked up from germline, CDR1 is LNHDA and CDR2 is SQIVND (reference sequence). V was pared by 6 bases and J by 6 bases, with 9 bases of the junction left unmatched.

This chain links TRBV5-4 with TRBJ1-4; 9 nucleotides align to TRBD1. This CDR3 is 15 amino acids long. Germline V lookup: CDR1 SGHNT, CDR2 YYREEE (reference sequence). V shed 3 bases, J shed 4 bases, and the junction held 4 bases outside the gene matches. The CDR3 nucleotides read TGTGCCAGCAGCTCGGGACAGGGACTTAATGAAAAACTGTTTTTT. This encodes CASSSGQGLNEKLFF.

This chain joins TRBV5-1 and TRBJ2-2; 7 nucleotides align to TRBD1. Germline V CDR1 and CDR2: SGHRS, YFSETQ. The CDR3 spans 15 residues. J lost 3 bases, V lost 2 bases, and 4 bases had no gene match. Written as DNA, the CDR3 is TGCGCCAGCAGCTTCGATACAGGGGACACCGGGGAGCTGTTTTTT. Protein: CASSFDTGDTGELFF.

The chain combines TRBV12-5 with TRBJ1-2; 7 nucleotides match TRBD1. The CDR3 has 14 amino acids. The germline gives CDR1 LGHNT, CDR2 FRNRAP. Losses at the gene ends were 2 bases for V and 7 bases for J; bases not matched to a gene: 7. As DNA, the CDR3 is TGTGCTAGTGGTTTGTTCCAACAGGGGTCTGGCTACACCTTC. Translated, it gives CASGLFQQGSGYTF.

The gene calls are TRBV6-6 and TRBJ2-5; TRBD2 might be the D (5 bases). This CDR3 has 13 residues. Germline V gene sequence: CDR1 MNHNY, CDR2 SVGAGI (reference sequence). Trimming stripped 5 bases from V and 5 bases from J, with 12 bases between. CDR3 DNA sequence: TGTGCCAGCAGTACGGGGTCCTCGGAGACCCAGTACTTC. Translation gives CASSTGSSETQYF.

The V call is TRBV29-1, the J call TRBJ1-2; D unclear. Trimming shortened V by 3 bases and J by 8 bases, and 13 bases separated the two germline ends. The CDR3 covers 12 residues. Germline V gene lookup returns CDR1 SQVTM and CDR2 ANQGSEA. CDR3 in DNA: TGCAGCGTTGAGGACTTAACCCTAGGCTACACCTTC. Translated, it gives CSVEDLTLGYTF. Drawing the rest from reference TRBV29-1 and TRBJ1-2, the complete variable domain is SAVISQKPSRDICQRGTSLTIQCQVDSQVTMMFWYRQQPGQSLTLIATANQGSEATYESGFVIDKFPISRPNLTFSTLTVSNMSPEDSSIYLCSVEDLTLGYTFGSGTRLTVV.

Remarks on this clone: This CDR3 is also generated by other DNA sequences in the sample. V usage is TRBV2 and J usage is TRBJ1-2; D gene uncertain. Trimming took 3 bases from V and 8 from J, leaving 10 bases between them. The CDR3 is made up of 12 amino acids. Germline CDR1 reads SNHLY; CDR2 reads FYNNEI. The CDR3 is CASSEPAGGYTF. CDR3 nucleotides: TGTGCCAGCAGTGAGCCCGCGGGGGGCTACACCTTC.

The chain has TRBV2 and TRBJ2-7, with 8 bases lining up with TRBD1. Germline CDR1 reads SNHLY; CDR2 reads FYNNEI. Germline trimming cut 1 base from V and 3 bases from J; bases unmatched to any gene: 8. The CDR3 length is 16 residues. CDR3 DNA sequence: TGTGCCAGCAGTGAAGGGCCAGGGGGCACCCACTACGAGCAGTACTTC. Translation gives CASSEGPGGTHYEQYF.

This clone was detected only once. The genes are TRBV6-1 and TRBJ1-2; 9 bases fit TRBD1. This CDR3 region has 14 residues. The ends lost 2 bases at V and 4 bases at J; junction bases unmatched: 2. Germline-derived CDR1 and CDR2 are MNHNS and SASEGT. CDR3 sequence (DNA): TGTGCCAGCAGTGAAACAGGGGGCGCCTATGGCTACACCTTC. This gives the protein CASSETGGAYGYTF.

This chain links TRBV9 with TRBJ2-2; the D gene is possibly TRBD2 (5 bases). Germline CDR1 and CDR2: SGDLS and YYNGEE. The ends were cut back, 0 bases at V and 6 bases at J, with 21 bases in the middle. The CDR3 consists of 18 residues. The DNA for the CDR3 is TGTGCCAGCAGCGTAGGAAAGGGTATGCTCGGGATGGCCGGGGAGCTGTTTTTT. Translating it yields CASSVGKGMLGMAGELFF.

This clone appeared a single time. This rearrangement joins TRBV19 to TRBJ1-2; possible D gene TRBD1, 6 bases. This CDR3 is 13 amino acids long. Per germline, CDR1 LNHDA and CDR2 SQIVND (reference sequence). Trimming left V 6 bases short and J 4 bases short, with 12 bases between. In nucleotides, the CDR3 is TGTGCCAGTAGGGCCACAGGGACCTATGGCTACACCTTC. Residues: CASRATGTYGYTF. Using reference TRBV19 and TRBJ1-2 for the parts outside the CDR3, the full variable domain is DGGITQSPKYLFRKEGQNVTLSCEQNLNHDAMYWYRQDPGQGLRLIYYSQIVNDFQKGDIAEGYSVSREKKESFPLTVTSAQKNPTAFYLCASRATGTYGYTFGSGTRLTVV.

This chain links TRBV2 with TRBJ1-5, with a tentative D call TRBD1 (5 bases). The CDR3 is made up of 14 amino acids. The ends were cut back, 0 bases at V and 2 bases at J, with 5 bases in the middle. Germline assignment: CDR1 SNHLY and CDR2 FYNNEI. The CDR3 loop is CASSEARGNQPQHF. Here the CDR3 DNA reads TGTGCCAGCAGTGAAGCCAGGGGCAATCAGCCCCAGCATTTT.

The V call is TRBV19, the J call TRBJ2-1; 8 nucleotides align to TRBD2. The CDR3 has 13 amino acids. Germline CDR1 and CDR2: LNHDA and SQIVND (reference sequence). V lost 4 bases to trimming and J lost 10 bases; unmatched junction nucleotides: 6. Written as DNA, the CDR3 is TGTGCCAGTAGTACCGGGACTAGAGACGAGCAGTTCTTC. This codes for CASSTGTRDEQFF.

The chain employs TRBV7-8 and TRBJ2-5; 10 positions agree with TRBD1. Near its end, the DNA agrees better with TRBJ2-7, so the J call may be wrong. The CDR3 length is 15 residues. CDR1 is SGHVS and CDR2 is FQNEAQ in the germline V gene. CDR3 in amino acids: CASSSRQGAADEQYF. DNA of the CDR3: TGTGCCAGCAGCTCGCGACAGGGGGCGGCGGACGAGCAGTACTTC.

The chain combines TRBV11-1 with TRBJ1-1; D is unclear. The germline V gene has CDR1 SGHAT and CDR2 FQDESV (reference sequence). The ends were cut back, 5 bases at V and 6 bases at J, with 10 bases in the middle. There are 12 residues in the CDR3. This CDR3 is CASSEGWAEAFF. The CDR3 DNA reads as TGTGCCAGCAGCGAGGGATGGGCTGAAGCTTTCTTT. Looking up the rest from reference TRBV11-1 and TRBJ1-1 gives the full variable domain: EAEVAQSPRYKITEKSQAVAFWCDPISGHATLYWYRQILGQGPELLVQFQDESVVDDSQLPKDRFSAERLKGVDSTLKIQPAELGDSAMYLCASSEGWAEAFFGQGTRLTVV.

The rearrangement uses TRBV5-6 and TRBJ2-7; 11 bases align to TRBD2. The J segment lost 0 bases and the V segment lost 4 bases, leaving 3 bases of the junction unmatched. CDR3 length: 15 amino acids. CDR1 SGHDT and CDR2 YYEEEE come from the germline V gene. CDR3 sequence reads: CASSPGLAASYEQYF. CDR3 in DNA: TGTGCCAGCAGCCCGGGACTAGCGGCCTCCTACGAGCAGTACTTC.